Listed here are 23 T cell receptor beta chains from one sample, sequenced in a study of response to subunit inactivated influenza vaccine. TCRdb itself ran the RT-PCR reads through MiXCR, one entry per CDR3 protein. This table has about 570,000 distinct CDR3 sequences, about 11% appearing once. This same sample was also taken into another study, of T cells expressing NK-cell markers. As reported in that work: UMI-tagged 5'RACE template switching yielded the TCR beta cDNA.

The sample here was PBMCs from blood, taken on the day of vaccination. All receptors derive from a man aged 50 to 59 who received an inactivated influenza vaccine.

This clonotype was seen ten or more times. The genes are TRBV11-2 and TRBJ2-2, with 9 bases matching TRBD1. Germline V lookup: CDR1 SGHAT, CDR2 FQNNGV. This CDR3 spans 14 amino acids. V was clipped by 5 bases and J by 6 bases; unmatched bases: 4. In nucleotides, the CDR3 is TGTGCCAGCAGCCCACAGGGGGCGCCCGGGGAGCTGTTTTTT. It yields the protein CASSPQGAPGELFF.

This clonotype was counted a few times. The CDR3 protein is CSARDGRFSYEQYF. DNA for the CDR3: TGCAGTGCTAGAGATGGCAGATTCTCCTACGAGCAGTACTTC. The V and J genes are TRBV20-1 and TRBJ2-7; the D is unclear. The CDR3 is made up of 14 amino acids. Trimming removed 0 bases at V and 0 bases at J, with 9 bases between. CDR1 and CDR2 (germline): DFQATT, SNEGSKA (reference sequence).

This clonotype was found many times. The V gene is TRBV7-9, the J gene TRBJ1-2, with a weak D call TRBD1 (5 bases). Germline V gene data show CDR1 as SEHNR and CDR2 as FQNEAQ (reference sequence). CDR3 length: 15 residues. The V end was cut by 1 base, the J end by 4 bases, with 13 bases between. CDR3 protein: CASSLGGLDSYGYTF. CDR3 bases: TGTGCCAGCAGCTTAGGGGGACTGGATTCCTATGGCTACACCTTC.

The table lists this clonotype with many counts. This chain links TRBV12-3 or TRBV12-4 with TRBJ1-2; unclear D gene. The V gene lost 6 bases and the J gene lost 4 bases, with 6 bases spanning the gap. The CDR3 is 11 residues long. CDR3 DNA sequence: TGTGCCAGCAGGAGAGGCTATGGCTACACCTTC. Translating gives CASRRGYGYTF.

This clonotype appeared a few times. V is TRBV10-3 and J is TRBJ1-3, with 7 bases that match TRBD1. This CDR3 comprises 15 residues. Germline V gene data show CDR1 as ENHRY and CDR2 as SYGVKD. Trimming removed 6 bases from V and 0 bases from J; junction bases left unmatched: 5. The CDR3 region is CAISPRGSSGNTIYF. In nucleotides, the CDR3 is TGTGCCATCAGCCCCAGGGGGAGCTCTGGAAACACCATATATTTT.

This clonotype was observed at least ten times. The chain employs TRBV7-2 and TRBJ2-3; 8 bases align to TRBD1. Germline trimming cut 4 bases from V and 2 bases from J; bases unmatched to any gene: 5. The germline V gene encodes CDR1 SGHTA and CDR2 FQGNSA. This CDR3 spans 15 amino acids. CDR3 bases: TGTGCCAGCAGCTCCCGGGACAGGTACACAGATACGCAGTATTTT. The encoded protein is CASSSRDRYTDTQYF.

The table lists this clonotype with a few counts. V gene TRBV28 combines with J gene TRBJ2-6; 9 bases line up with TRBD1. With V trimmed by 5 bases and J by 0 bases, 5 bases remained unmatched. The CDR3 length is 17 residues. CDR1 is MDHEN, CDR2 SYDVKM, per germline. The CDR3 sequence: CASSLRTGASGANVLTF. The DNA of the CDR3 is TGTGCCAGCAGTCTCCGGACAGGGGCCTCTGGGGCCAACGTCCTGACTTTC.

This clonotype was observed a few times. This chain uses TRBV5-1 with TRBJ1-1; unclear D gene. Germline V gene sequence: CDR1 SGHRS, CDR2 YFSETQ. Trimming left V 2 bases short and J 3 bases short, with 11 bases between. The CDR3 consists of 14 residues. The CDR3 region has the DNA TGCGCCAGCAGCTTATCGGGTTCTGACACTGAAGCTTTCTTT. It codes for CASSLSGSDTEAFF.

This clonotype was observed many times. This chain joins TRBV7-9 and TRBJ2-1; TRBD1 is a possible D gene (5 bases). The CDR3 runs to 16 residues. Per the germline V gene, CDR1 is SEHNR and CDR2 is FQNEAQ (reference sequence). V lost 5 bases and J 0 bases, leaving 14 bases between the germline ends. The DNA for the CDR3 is TGTGCCAGCAGCGTCTCGGTAGGGGTCTCCTACAATGAGCAGTTCTTC. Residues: CASSVSVGVSYNEQFF.

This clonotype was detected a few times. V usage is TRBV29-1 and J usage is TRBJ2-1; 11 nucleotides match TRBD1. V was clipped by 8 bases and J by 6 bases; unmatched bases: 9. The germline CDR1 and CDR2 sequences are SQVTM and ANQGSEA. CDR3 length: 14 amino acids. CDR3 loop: CSTGQGATLNEQFF. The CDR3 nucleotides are TGCAGCACCGGACAGGGGGCCACTCTCAATGAGCAGTTCTTC.

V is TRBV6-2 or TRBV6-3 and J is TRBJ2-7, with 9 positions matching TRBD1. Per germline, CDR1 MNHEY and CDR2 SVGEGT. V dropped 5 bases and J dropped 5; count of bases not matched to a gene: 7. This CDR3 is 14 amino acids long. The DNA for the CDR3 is TGTGCCAGCAGTCCATGGACAGGGGACCACGAGCAGTACTTC. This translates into CASSPWTGDHEQYF.

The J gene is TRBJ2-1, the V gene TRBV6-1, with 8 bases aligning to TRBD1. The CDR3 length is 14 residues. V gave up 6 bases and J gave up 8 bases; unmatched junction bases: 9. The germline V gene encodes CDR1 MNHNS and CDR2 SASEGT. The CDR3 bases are TGTGCCAGCAGCAGGACAGGGTGGGGCGATGAGCAGTTCTTC. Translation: CASSRTGWGDEQFF.

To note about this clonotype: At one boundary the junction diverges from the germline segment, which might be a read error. In DNA form, the CDR3 reads TGTGCCAGCAGCTTATGGCCAGGCCCTGGGAGCAATCAGCCCCAGCGTTTT. Translated: CASSLWPGPGSNQPQRF. V and J are TRBV7-8 and TRBJ1-5, with D unresolved. The CDR3 runs to 17 residues. The V gene's germline CDR1 is SGHVS and CDR2 FQNEAQ.

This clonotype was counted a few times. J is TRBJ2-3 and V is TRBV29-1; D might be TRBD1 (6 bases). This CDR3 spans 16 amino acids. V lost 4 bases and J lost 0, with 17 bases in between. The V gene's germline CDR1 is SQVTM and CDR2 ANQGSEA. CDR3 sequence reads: CSVANPTGRSTDTQYF. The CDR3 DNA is TGCAGCGTTGCTAACCCGACAGGTCGAAGCACAGATACGCAGTATTTT.

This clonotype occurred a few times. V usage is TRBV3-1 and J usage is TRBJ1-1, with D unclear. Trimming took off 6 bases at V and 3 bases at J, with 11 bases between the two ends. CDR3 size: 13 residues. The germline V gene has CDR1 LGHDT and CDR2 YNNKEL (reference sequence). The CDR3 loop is CASSQLRDTEAFF. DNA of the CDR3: TGTGCCAGCAGTCAACTGCGTGACACTGAAGCTTTCTTT.

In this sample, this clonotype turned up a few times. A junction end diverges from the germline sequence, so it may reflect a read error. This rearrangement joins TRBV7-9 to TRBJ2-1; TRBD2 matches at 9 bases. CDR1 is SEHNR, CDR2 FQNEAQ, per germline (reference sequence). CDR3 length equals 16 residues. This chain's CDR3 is CASSPSERGAYSEQFF. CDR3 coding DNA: TGTGCCAGCAGCCCCTCGGAGCGGGGGGCATACAGTGAGCAGTTCTTC. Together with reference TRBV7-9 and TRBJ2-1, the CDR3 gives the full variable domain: DTGVSQNPRHKITKRGQNVTFRCDPISEHNRLYWYRQTLGQGPEFLTYFQNEAQLEKSRLLSDRFSAERPKGSFSTLEIQRTEQGDSAMYLCASSPSERGAYSEQFFGPGTRLTVL.

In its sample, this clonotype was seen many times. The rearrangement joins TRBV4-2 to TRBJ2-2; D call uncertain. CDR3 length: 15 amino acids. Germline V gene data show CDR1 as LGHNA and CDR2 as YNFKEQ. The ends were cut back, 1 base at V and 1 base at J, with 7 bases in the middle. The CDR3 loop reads CASSQGQLNTGELFF. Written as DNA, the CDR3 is TGTGCCAGCAGCCAAGGGCAGTTGAACACCGGGGAGCTGTTTTTT.

CDR3 nucleotides: TGTGCCAGCAGACAGGTTGGTGAGCAGTTCTTC. Translated: CASRQVGEQFF. The chain employs TRBV12-3 or TRBV12-4 and TRBJ2-1; a possible D gene is TRBD1 (5 bases). The CDR3 loop spans 11 amino acids. V was clipped by 6 bases and J by 9 bases, with 9 bases between them.

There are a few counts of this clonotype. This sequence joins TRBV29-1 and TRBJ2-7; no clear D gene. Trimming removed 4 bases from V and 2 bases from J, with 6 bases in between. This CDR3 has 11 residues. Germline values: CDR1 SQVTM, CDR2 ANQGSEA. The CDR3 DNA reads TGCAGCGTTGGGCCTACCTACGAGCAGTACTTC. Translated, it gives CSVGPTYEQYF.

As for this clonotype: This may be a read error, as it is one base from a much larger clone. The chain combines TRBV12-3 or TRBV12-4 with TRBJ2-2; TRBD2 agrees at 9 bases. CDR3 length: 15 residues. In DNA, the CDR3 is TGTGCCAGCAGCCGAAGCGGGGGGAACTCCGGGGAGCTGTTTTTT. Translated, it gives CASSRSGGNSGELFF.

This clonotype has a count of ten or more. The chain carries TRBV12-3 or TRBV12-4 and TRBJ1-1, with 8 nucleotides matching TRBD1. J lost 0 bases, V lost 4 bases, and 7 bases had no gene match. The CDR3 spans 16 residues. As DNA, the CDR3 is TGTGCCAGCAGTTCTTACAGGGGGTACTTGAACACTGAAGCTTTCTTT. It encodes CASSSYRGYLNTEAFF.

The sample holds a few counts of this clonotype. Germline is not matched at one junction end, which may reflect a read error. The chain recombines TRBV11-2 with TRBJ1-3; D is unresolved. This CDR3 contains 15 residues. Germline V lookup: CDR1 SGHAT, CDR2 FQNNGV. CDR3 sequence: CASILGRSSGNTIYF. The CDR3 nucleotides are TGTGCCAGCATCTTAGGCAGAAGCTCTGGAAACACCATATATTTT.

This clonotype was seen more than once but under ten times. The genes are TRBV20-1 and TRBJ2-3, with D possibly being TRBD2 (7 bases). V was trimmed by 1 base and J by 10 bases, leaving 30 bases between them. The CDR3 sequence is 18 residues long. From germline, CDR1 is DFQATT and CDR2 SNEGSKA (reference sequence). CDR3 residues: CSARALERQGSGGRSQYF. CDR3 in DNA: TGCAGTGCTAGAGCCCTAGAGCGCCAGGGGAGTGGCGGGAGATCGCAGTATTTT.